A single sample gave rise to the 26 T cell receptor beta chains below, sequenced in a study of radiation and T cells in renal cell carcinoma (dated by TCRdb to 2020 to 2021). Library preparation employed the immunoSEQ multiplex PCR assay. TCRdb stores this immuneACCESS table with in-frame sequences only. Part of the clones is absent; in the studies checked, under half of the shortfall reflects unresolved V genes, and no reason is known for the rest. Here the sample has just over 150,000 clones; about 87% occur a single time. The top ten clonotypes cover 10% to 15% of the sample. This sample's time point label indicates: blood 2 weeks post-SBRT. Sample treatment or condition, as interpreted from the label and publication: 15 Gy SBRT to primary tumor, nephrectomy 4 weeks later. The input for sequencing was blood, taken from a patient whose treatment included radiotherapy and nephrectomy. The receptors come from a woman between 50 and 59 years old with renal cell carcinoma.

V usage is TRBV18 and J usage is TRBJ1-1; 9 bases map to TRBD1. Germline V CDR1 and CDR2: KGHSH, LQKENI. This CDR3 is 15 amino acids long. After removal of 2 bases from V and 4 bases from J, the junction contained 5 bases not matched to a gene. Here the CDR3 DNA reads TGTGCCAGCTCACCAAGGACAGGGGAAGGCACTGAAGCTTTCTTT. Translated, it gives CASSPRTGEGTEAFF.

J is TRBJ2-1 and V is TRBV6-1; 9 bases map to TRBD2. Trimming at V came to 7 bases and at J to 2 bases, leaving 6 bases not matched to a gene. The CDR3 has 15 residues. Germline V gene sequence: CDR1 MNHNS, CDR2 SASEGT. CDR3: CASTSGGRAYNEQFF. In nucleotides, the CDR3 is TGTGCCAGCACCAGCGGGGGGCGAGCCTACAATGAGCAGTTCTTC.

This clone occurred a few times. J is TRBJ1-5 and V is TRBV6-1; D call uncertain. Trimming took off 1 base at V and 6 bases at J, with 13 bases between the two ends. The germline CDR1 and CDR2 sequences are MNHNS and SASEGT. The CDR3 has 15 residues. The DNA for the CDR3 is TGTGCCAGCAGTGAAGTTGTGGAAGAAGGTCAGCCCCAGCATTTT. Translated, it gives CASSEVVEEGQPQHF.

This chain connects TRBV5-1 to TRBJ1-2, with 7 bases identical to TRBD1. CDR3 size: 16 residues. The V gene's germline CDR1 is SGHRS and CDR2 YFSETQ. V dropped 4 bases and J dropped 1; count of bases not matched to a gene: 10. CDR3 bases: TGCGCCAGCAGCCCGAACCTGGACAGGTATAACTATGGCTACACCTTC. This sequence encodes CASSPNLDRYNYGYTF.

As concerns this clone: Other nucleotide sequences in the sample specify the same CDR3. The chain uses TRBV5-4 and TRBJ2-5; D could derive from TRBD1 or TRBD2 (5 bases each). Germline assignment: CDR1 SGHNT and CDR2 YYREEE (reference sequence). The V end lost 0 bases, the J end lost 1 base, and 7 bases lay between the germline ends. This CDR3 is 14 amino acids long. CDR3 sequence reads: CASSLAGTQETQYF. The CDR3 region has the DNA TGTGCCAGCAGCTTGGCTGGGACCCAAGAGACCCAGTACTTC.

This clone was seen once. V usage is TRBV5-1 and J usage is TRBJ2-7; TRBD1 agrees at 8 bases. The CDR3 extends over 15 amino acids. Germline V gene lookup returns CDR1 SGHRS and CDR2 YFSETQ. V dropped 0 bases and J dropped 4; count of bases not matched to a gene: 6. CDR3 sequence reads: CASSLVGQGAYEQYF. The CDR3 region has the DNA TGCGCCAGCAGCTTGGTTGGGCAGGGGGCTTACGAGCAGTACTTC.

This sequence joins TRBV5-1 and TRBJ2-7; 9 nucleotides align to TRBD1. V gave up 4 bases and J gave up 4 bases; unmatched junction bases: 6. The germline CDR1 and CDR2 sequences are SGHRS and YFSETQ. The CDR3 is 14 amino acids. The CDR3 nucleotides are TGCGCCAGCAGCCAGGGACAGGGTGGATACGAGCAGTACTTC. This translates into CASSQGQGGYEQYF.

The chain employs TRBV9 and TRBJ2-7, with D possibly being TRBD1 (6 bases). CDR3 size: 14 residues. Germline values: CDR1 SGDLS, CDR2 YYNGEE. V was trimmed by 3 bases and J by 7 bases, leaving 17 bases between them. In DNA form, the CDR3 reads TGTGCCAGCAGCGAATCGGGGACACCTTTGGAGCAGTACTTC. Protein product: CASSESGTPLEQYF.

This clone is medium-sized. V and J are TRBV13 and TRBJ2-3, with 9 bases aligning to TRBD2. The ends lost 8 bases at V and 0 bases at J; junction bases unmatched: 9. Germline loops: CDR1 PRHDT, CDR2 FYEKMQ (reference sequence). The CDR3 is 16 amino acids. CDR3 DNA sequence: TGTGCCAGCGATCTAGCGGGACTTACTAGCACAGATACGCAGTATTTT. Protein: CASDLAGLTSTDTQYF.

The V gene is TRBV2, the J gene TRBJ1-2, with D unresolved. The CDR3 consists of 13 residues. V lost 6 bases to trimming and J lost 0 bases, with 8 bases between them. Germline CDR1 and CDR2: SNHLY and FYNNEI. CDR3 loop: CASRTDSNYGYTF. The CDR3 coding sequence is TGTGCCAGCAGGACGGATTCTAACTATGGCTACACCTTC. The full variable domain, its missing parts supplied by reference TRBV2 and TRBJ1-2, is EPEVTQTPSHQVTQMGQEVILRCVPISNHLYFYWYRQILGQKVEFLVSFYNNEISEKSEIFDDQFSVERPDGSNFTLKIRSTKLEDSAMYFCASRTDSNYGYTFGSGTRLTVV.

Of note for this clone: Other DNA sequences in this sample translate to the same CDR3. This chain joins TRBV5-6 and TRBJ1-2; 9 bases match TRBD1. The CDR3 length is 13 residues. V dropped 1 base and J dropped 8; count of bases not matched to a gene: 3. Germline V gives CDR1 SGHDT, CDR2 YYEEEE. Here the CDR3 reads CASSLNRGLGYTF. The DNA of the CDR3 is TGTGCCAGCAGCTTGAACAGGGGGCTGGGCTACACCTTC.

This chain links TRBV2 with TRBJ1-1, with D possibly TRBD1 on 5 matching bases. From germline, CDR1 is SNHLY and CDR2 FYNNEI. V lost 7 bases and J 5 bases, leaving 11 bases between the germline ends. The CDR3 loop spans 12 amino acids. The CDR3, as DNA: TGTGCCAGCAAAGGTGGGGGGACTGAAGCTTTCTTT. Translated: CASKGGGTEAFF.

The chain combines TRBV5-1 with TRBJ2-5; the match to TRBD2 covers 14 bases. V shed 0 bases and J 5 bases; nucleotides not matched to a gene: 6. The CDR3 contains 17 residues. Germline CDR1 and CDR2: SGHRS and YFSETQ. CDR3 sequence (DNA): TGCGCCAGCAGCTTGGCCTACGGGACTAGCGGGGGCGAGACCCAGTACTTC. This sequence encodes CASSLAYGTSGGETQYF.

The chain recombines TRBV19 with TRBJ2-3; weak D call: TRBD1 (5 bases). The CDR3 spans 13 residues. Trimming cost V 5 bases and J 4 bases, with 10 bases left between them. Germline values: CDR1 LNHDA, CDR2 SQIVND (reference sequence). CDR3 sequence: CASSLAGSDTQYF. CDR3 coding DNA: TGTGCCAGTAGTCTTGCAGGGTCAGATACGCAGTATTTT.

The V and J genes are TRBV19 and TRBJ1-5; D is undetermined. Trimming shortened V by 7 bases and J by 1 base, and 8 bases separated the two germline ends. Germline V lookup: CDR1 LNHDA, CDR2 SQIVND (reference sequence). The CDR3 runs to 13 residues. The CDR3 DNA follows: TGTGCCAGTACCTACACGAGCAATCAGCCCCAGCATTTT. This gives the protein CASTYTSNQPQHF.

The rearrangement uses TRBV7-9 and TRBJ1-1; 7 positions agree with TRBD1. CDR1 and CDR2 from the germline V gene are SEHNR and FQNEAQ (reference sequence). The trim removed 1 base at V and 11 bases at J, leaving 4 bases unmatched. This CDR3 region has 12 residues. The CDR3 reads CASSLGQGAAFF. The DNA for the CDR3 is TGTGCCAGCAGCTTAGGACAGGGTGCCGCTTTCTTT.

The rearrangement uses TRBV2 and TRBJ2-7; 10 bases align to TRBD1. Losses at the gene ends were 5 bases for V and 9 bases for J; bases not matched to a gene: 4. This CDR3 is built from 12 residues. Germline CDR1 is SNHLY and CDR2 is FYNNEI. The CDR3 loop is CASSPGQGRQYF. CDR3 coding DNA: TGTGCCAGCAGTCCGGGACAGGGGAGGCAGTACTTC. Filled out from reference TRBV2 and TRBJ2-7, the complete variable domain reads EPEVTQTPSHQVTQMGQEVILRCVPISNHLYFYWYRQILGQKVEFLVSFYNNEISEKSEIFDDQFSVERPDGSNFTLKIRSTKLEDSAMYFCASSPGQGRQYFGPGTRLTVT.

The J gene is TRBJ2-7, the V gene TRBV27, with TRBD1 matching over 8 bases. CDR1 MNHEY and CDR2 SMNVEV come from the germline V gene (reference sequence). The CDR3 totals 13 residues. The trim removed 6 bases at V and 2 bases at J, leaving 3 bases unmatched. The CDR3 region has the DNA TGTGCCAGCAGAAGGACAGGGCCCTACGAGCAGTACTTC. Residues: CASRRTGPYEQYF.

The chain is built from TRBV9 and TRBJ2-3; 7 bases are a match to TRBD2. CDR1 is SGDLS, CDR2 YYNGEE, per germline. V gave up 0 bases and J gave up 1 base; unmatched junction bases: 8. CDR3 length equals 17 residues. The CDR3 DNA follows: TGTGCCAGCAGCGTAGCGGGGGGACGAATAGGCACAGATACGCAGTATTTT. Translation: CASSVAGGRIGTDTQYF.

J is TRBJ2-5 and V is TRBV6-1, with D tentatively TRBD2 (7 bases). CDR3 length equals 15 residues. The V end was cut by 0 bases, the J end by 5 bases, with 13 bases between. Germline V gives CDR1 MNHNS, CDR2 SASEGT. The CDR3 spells CASSEAGGLGETQYF. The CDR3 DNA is TGTGCCAGCAGTGAAGCGGGGGGGCTGGGGGAGACCCAGTACTTC.

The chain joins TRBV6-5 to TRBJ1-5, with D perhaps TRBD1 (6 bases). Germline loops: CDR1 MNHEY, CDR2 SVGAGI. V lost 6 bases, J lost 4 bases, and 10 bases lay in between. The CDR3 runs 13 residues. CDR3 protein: CASSFDRNQPQHF. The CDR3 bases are TGTGCCAGCAGCTTCGACAGGAATCAGCCCCAGCATTTT.

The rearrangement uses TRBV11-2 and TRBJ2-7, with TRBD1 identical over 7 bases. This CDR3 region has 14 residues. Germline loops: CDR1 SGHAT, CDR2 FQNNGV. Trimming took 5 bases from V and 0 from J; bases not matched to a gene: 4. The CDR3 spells CASSRDRTSYEQYF. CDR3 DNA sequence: TGTGCCAGCAGCCGGGACAGAACCTCCTACGAGCAGTACTTC.

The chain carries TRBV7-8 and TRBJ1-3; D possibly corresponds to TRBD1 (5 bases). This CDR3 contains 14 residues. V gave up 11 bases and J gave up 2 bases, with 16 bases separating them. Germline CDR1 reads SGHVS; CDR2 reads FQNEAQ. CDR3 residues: CACSTAGTGNTIYF. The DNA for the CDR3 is TGTGCCTGCTCGACCGCAGGGACTGGAAACACCATATATTTT.

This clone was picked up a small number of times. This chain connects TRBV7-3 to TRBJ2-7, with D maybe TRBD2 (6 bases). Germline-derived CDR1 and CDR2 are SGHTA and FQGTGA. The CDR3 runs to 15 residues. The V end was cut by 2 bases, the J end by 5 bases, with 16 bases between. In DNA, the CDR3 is TGTGCCAGCAGCTTATACGGGTCGGGGGTGAACGAGCAGTACTTC. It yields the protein CASSLYGSGVNEQYF.

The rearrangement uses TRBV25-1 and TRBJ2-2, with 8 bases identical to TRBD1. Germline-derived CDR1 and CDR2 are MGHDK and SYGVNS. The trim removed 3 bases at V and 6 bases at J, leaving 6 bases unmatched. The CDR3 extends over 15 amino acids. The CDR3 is CASSDQRQGSGELFF. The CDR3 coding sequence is TGTGCCAGCAGTGACCAAAGACAGGGGTCCGGGGAGCTGTTTTTT.

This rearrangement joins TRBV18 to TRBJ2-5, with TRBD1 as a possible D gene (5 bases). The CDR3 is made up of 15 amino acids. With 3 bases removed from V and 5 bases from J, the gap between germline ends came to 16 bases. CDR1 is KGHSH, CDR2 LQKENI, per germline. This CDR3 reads CASSPEVSGPETQYF. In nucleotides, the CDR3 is TGTGCCAGCTCACCTGAAGTTTCAGGGCCGGAGACCCAGTACTTC.